This TCR beta chain is from a study of Ad26.COV2.S vaccination and SARS-CoV-2 variants. Whole-study context: Participants got Ad26.COV2.S intramuscularly, once or twice 56 days apart. Findings and caveats of the study: CD8+ and CD4+ T cells specific for spike reportedly responded with substantial breadth after vaccination.

As to treatment: about 20 received Ad26.COV2.S at low or high dose, single or two shots; roughly five received placebo; per-sample allocation not given. Day 63 following the first vaccine or placebo injection was when the samples were taken. The CDR3 sequence is 16 residues long. With V trimmed by 4 bases and J by 0 bases, 3 bases remained unmatched. Germline V gene data show CDR1 as SGHVS and CDR2 as FQNEAQ. Sequencing used immunoSEQ multiplex PCR; TCRdb keeps in-frame clones, though not all of them. The table shows more than 350,000 clones, with 80% to 95% occurring only once. Comment on this clone: Antigen: not known.

The sequence came from a person aged 18-65 years who received the Ad26.COV2.S COVID-19 vaccine or a placebo. The gene calls are TRBV7-8 and TRBJ2-1; 10 bases agree with TRBD1. The input for sequencing was peripheral blood, taken in a trial of Ad26.COV2.S vaccine versus placebo. The CDR3 nucleotides are TGTGCCAGCAGCTCAAGGGACAGGGGCTCCTACAATGAGCAGTTCTTC. This encodes CASSSRDRGSYNEQFF.